The 20 T cell receptor beta chains presented below share a single source sample, sequenced in a study of cytomegalovirus exposure and HLA in healthy donors. The PCR used 60 Vbeta and 13 Jbeta primers. Generated by immunoSEQ multiplex PCR, the TCRdb table keeps only in-frame clones and is missing some. The sample has around 93,000 clones, 78% seen once; the top ten hold roughly 3%. Sample: PBMCs. These TCRs come from a woman in her 40s in good health and CMV-seronegative.

This clone was picked up a small number of times. The chain carries TRBV5-1 and TRBJ1-4; weak D call: TRBD1 (6 bases). The germline V and J ends were trimmed by 3 bases and 4 bases, with 7 bases remaining between them. CDR3 length equals 13 residues. Germline V lookup: CDR1 SGHRS, CDR2 YFSETQ. The CDR3 protein is CASSSDSNEKLFF. The CDR3 bases are TGCGCCAGCAGCTCGGACAGTAATGAAAAACTGTTTTTT.

The rearrangement uses TRBV11-2 and TRBJ2-7; D might be TRBD2 (5 bases). The CDR3 is made up of 14 amino acids. V was clipped by 6 bases and J by 3 bases, with 15 bases between them. Germline CDR1 and CDR2: SGHAT and FQNNGV. The CDR3 bases are TGTGCCAGCAGACTCTATGGACTGAGCTACGAGCAGTACTTC. Translation gives CASRLYGLSYEQYF.

The chain links TRBV29-1 to TRBJ2-3, with 7 nucleotides matching TRBD1. Germline CDR1 and CDR2: SQVTM and ANQGSEA. This CDR3 has 14 residues. Trimming cost V 5 bases and J 3 bases; bases outside gene matches: 8. The CDR3, as DNA: TGCAGCGTTACGACAGGGAGCCTAACAGATACGCAGTATTTT. This translates into CSVTTGSLTDTQYF.

The J gene is TRBJ1-5, the V gene TRBV4-3; possibly TRBD1 for D (5 bases). With 0 bases removed from V and 7 bases from J, the gap between germline ends came to 13 bases. The CDR3 totals 15 residues. Germline values: CDR1 LGHNA, CDR2 YSLEER. The CDR3 coding sequence is TGCGCCAGCAGCCAAGATTTCCGGGGGGAACAGCCCCAGCATTTT. Amino acid sequence: CASSQDFRGEQPQHF.

The chain carries TRBV29-1 and TRBJ2-3, with TRBD2 identical over 10 bases. The V gene's germline CDR1 is SQVTM and CDR2 ANQGSEA. CDR3 length equals 11 residues. CDR3 protein: CGLADTDTQYF. The CDR3 nucleotides are TGCGGACTAGCGGACACAGATACGCAGTATTTT.

This clone was recorded a few times. The J gene is TRBJ2-2, the V gene TRBV10-3; D is possibly TRBD1 (6 bases). The CDR3 has 16 residues. Germline V lookup: CDR1 ENHRY, CDR2 SYGVKD. V shed 7 bases and J shed 3 bases, with 18 bases lying between them. The CDR3 DNA reads as TGTGCCATCATGGATAGAGGTCCAGGGGACACCGGGGAGCTGTTTTTT. Translated, it gives CAIMDRGPGDTGELFF.

There are a few counts of this clone. The J gene is TRBJ1-3, the V gene TRBV9; a weak D match, TRBD1 (6 bases). The CDR3 loop spans 16 amino acids. Germline CDR1 is SGDLS and CDR2 is YYNGEE. V was pared by 3 bases and J by 0 bases, with 13 bases between. CDR3 in DNA: TGTGCCAGCAGCGAGAAATTACAGGGCTCTGGAAACACCATATATTTT. It translates to CASSEKLQGSGNTIYF. The variable domain in full, with the rest retrieved from reference TRBV9 and TRBJ1-3, is DSGVTQTPKHLITATGQRVTLRCSPRSGDLSVYWYQQSLDQGLQFLIQYYNGEERAKGNILERFSAQQFPDLHSELNLSSLELGDSALYFCASSEKLQGSGNTIYFGEGSWLTVV.

V and J are TRBV14 and TRBJ1-6; 9 nucleotides line up with TRBD1. The trim removed 0 bases at V and 5 bases at J, leaving 8 bases unmatched. The V gene's germline CDR1 is SGHDN and CDR2 FVKESK. The CDR3 has 18 amino acids. The CDR3 coding sequence is TGTGCCAGCAGCCAAGATCTCCCTCGGGACAGGGATAATTCACCCCTCCACTTT. It codes for CASSQDLPRDRDNSPLHF. The whole variable domain, remainder taken from reference TRBV14 and TRBJ1-6, is EAGVTQFPSHSVIEKGQTVTLRCDPISGHDNLYWYRRVMGKEIKFLLHFVKESKQDESGMPNNRFLAERTGGTYSTLKVQPAELEDSGVYFCASSQDLPRDRDNSPLHFGNGTRLTVT.

The chain has TRBV6-1 and TRBJ1-5; 9 bases agree with TRBD1. This CDR3 is 15 amino acids long. With 5 bases clipped from V and 7 bases from J, the junction kept 9 bases outside the gene matches. Germline V gene data show CDR1 as MNHNS and CDR2 as SASEGT. As DNA, the CDR3 is TGTGCCAGCAGTAACACCGGGACAGGGTTCCAGCCCCAGCATTTT. It is translated as CASSNTGTGFQPQHF.

V usage is TRBV11-3 and J usage is TRBJ2-1; 16 nucleotides line up with TRBD2. This CDR3 has 16 amino acids. The germline V gene has CDR1 SGHNT and CDR2 YENEEA. The junction had 7 bases not matched to a gene; V was cut back by 5 bases and J by 9 bases. Here the CDR3 reads CASSPTGTSGRGEQFF. CDR3 sequence (DNA): TGTGCCAGCAGCCCTACCGGGACTAGCGGGAGGGGTGAGCAGTTCTTC.

The chain employs TRBV18 and TRBJ1-1, with D tentatively TRBD1 (5 bases). CDR1 is KGHSH and CDR2 is LQKENI in the germline V gene. The germline V and J ends were trimmed by 3 bases and 3 bases, with 14 bases remaining between them. CDR3 length: 15 amino acids. This chain's CDR3 is CASSPYDSFDTEAFF. In DNA form, the CDR3 reads TGTGCCAGCTCACCCTATGACAGTTTCGACACTGAAGCTTTCTTT.

The rearrangement links TRBV7-6 to TRBJ1-1; no clear D. Germline lookup yields CDR1 SGHVS and CDR2 FNYEAQ. Trimming removed 5 bases at V and 7 bases at J, with 17 bases between. The CDR3 sequence is 14 residues long. As DNA, the CDR3 is TGTGCCAGCAGCCCAGGACGGGGTCCAGATGAAGCTTTCTTT. Protein: CASSPGRGPDEAFF.

This chain links TRBV19 with TRBJ2-5, with 7 bases identical to TRBD2. The CDR3 length is 14 residues. After removal of 1 base from V and 4 bases from J, the junction contained 3 bases not matched to a gene. In germline, CDR1 is LNHDA, CDR2 SQIVND (reference sequence). The CDR3 is CASSIGEGRETQYF. In DNA, the CDR3 is TGTGCCAGTAGTATAGGGGAGGGCCGAGAGACCCAGTACTTC.

The V call is TRBV7-9, the J call TRBJ1-2; D uncertain. Germline V gene lookup returns CDR1 SEHNR and CDR2 FQNEAQ (reference sequence). The V end was cut by 1 base, the J end by 2 bases, with 8 bases between. The CDR3 has 14 residues. The CDR3 here is CASSLEVGNYGYTF. The CDR3 DNA reads TGTGCCAGCAGCTTAGAGGTCGGGAACTATGGCTACACCTTC. Combining the CDR3 with reference TRBV7-9 and TRBJ1-2 gives the whole variable domain DTGVSQNPRHKITKRGQNVTFRCDPISEHNRLYWYRQTLGQGPEFLTYFQNEAQLEKSRLLSDRFSAERPKGSFSTLEIQRTEQGDSAMYLCASSLEVGNYGYTFGSGTRLTVV.

The V call is TRBV6-5, the J call TRBJ1-2; 9 bases fit TRBD1. Trimming took 9 bases from V and 8 from J; bases not matched to a gene: 4. CDR1 and CDR2 (germline): MNHEY, SVGAGI. CDR3 length: 11 amino acids. The CDR3 region is CASGTGYGYTF. The DNA for the CDR3 is TGTGCCAGTGGGACAGGGTACGGCTACACCTTC.

The table lists this clone with many counts. The V call is TRBV2, the J call TRBJ2-1; the match to TRBD2 covers 7 bases. Germline CDR1 and CDR2: SNHLY and FYNNEI. The CDR3 sequence is 16 residues long. V shed 1 base, J shed 4 bases, and the junction held 7 bases outside the gene matches. CDR3 sequence: CASSEVRLAVYNEQFF. For the CDR3, the DNA is TGTGCCAGCAGTGAAGTGAGACTAGCAGTTTACAATGAGCAGTTCTTC.

The V call is TRBV30, the J call TRBJ2-5; TRBD2 might be the D (6 bases). V lost 0 bases, J lost 4 bases, and 15 bases lay in between. The CDR3 is 15 residues long. Germline CDR1 and CDR2: GTSNPN and SVGIG (reference sequence). CDR3 residues: CAWSVGAGQGETQYF. CDR3 in DNA: TGTGCCTGGAGTGTAGGAGCGGGCCAAGGAGAGACCCAGTACTTC.

The rearrangement joins TRBV2 to TRBJ1-1, with D possibly matching TRBD1 (6 bases). The CDR3 is 15 amino acids. With 2 bases removed from V and 1 base from J, the gap between germline ends came to 11 bases. CDR1 SNHLY and CDR2 FYNNEI come from the germline V gene. For the CDR3, the DNA is TGTGCCAGCAGTGAAAGCAGGGGCGAGAACACTGAAGCTTTCTTT. Amino acid sequence: CASSESRGENTEAFF.

V usage is TRBV19 and J usage is TRBJ2-7; D perhaps matches TRBD2 (7 bases). This CDR3 has 14 amino acids. The V gene lost 5 bases and the J gene lost 2 bases, with 13 bases spanning the gap. Germline values: CDR1 LNHDA, CDR2 SQIVND (reference sequence). CDR3 in amino acids: CASSSGGGPYEQYF. The CDR3, as DNA: TGTGCCAGTAGTTCGGGCGGGGGCCCCTACGAGCAGTACTTC.

The table lists this clone with a count of one. A read error may account for a junction end that differs from germline. This chain links TRBV7-7 with TRBJ1-3, with 7 bases that match TRBD1. Germline V gives CDR1 SSHAT, CDR2 FNYEAQ (reference sequence). The CDR3 sequence is 15 residues long. The CDR3 loop is CASSHRTGSGNTIYF. In nucleotides, the CDR3 is TGTGCTAGCAGCCATCGGACAGGCTCTGGAAACACCATATATTTT.